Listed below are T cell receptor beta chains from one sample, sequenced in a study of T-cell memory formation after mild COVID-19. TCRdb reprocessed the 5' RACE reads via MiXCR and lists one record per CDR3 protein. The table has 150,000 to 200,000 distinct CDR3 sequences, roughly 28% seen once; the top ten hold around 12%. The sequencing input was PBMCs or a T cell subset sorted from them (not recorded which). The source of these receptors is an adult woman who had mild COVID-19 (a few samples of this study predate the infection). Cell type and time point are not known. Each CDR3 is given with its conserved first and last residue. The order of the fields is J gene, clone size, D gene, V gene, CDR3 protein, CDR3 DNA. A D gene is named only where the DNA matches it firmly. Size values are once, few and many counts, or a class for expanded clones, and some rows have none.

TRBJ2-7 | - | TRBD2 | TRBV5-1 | CASSLAGREHYEQYF | TGCGCCAGCAGCTTGGCGGGGAGGGAGCACTACGAGCAGTACTTC
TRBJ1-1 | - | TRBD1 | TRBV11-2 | CASSLTQGGTEAFF | TGTGCCAGCAGCTTGACACAGGGGGGCACTGAAGCTTTCTTT
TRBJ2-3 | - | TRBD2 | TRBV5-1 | CASSIPGGGGASTDTQYF | TGCGCCAGCAGCATCCCCGGGGGCGGGGGGGCCAGCACAGATACGCAGTATTTT
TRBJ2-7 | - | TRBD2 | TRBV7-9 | CASSFRAWGTSGYEQYF | TGTGCCAGCAGCTTCAGGGCTTGGGGGACTAGCGGCTACGAGCAGTACTTC
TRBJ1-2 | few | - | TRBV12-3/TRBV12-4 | CASSLAQGWGYTF | TGTGCCAGCAGTTTAGCACAGGGATGGGGCTACACCTTC
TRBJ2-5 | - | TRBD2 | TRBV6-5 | CASSRARPWAGGETPWTQYF | TGTGCCAGCAGCCGAGCCCGACCTTGGGCGGGGGGCGAGACCCCGTGGACCCAGTACTTC
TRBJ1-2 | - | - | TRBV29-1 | CSVKGNYGYTF | TGCAGCGTCAAGGGGAACTATGGCTACACCTTC
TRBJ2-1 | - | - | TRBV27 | CASSLYGEAEQFF | TGTGCCAGCAGTTTATATGGGGAGGCCGAGCAGTTCTTC
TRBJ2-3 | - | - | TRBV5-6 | CASSLDWLTNTDTQYF | TGTGCCAGCAGCTTGGATTGGCTTACAAACACAGATACGCAGTATTTT
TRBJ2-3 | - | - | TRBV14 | CASSAFRADTQYF | TGTGCCAGCAGCGCATTCCGGGCAGATACGCAGTATTTT
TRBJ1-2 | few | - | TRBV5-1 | CASSLGHGTRGMGYTF | TGCGCCAGCAGCTTGGGCCACGGGACGAGAGGCATGGGCTACACCTTC
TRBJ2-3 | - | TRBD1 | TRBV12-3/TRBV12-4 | CASTWGQFSTDTQYF | TGTGCCAGCACCTGGGGACAGTTTAGCACAGATACGCAGTATTTT
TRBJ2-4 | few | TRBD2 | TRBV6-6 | CASSGGGLAGDIQYF | TGTGCCAGCAGTGGGGGTGGGCTAGCGGGGGACATTCAGTACTTC
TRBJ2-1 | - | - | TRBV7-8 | CASSFLRVTSSYNEQFF | TGTGCCAGCAGCTTTTTGCGGGTAACATCATCCTACAATGAGCAGTTCTTC